This TCR beta chain was found in a study of shared clonotypes between healthy human individuals. The germline V and J ends were trimmed by 0 bases and 5 bases, with 13 bases remaining between them. Germline V gene lookup returns CDR1 SGDLS and CDR2 YYNGEE. CDR3 length: 15 residues. All donors were healthy HIV-negative adults lacking recent acute infections or vaccinations. Details on this clone: Its matching antigen is unknown.

Overall study results and limits: Among donors, sharing of clonotypes was expected to be affected by sequencing depth.

Clones were sequenced by immunoSEQ multiplex PCR, and TCRdb holds only the in-frame ones, with some missing. This sample carries roughly 1,500,000 clones, 95% to 99% of them seen once, and the ten largest clones take around 0.47%. The source material was naive CD4+ T cells sorted from blood. Subset noted: CD45RA+ positively selected. The chain couples TRBV9 to TRBJ2-3, with D possibly matching TRBD2 (6 bases). The TCR comes from a man between 25 and 39 years old in good health. DNA of the CDR3: TGTGCCAGCAGCGTAGGCGGGGCCCCCGGAGATACGCAGTATTTT. Translation gives CASSVGGAPGDTQYF.